Following are 25 T cell receptor beta chains from one sample sequenced in a study of response to subunit inactivated influenza vaccine (dated by TCRdb to 2016 to 2018). The library was generated by RT-PCR. The reads were generated on an Illumina HiSeq 2500. TCRdb reprocessed the public reads (quality trimming at Q25 with fastp, clone calling with MiXCR) and kept in-frame beta chains. Each CDR3 protein appears once, grouped with its most common genes and DNA. This sample comprises 500,000 to 550,000 distinct CDR3 sequences, approximately 7.3% of them detected only once. Clones ranked in the top ten supply around 13% of the sample. The sequenced sample was PBMCs from blood, obtained roughly 24 months after vaccination. The receptor source for this set is a man between 45 and 75 years old who received an inactivated influenza vaccine. Donor details come from another sample of the same person, matched by shared clones.

The chain is built from TRBV15 and TRBJ2-5; TRBD2 agrees at 7 bases. The germline V gene has CDR1 LNHNV and CDR2 YYDKDF (reference sequence). The CDR3 totals 15 residues. Losses at the gene ends were 1 base for V and 1 base for J; bases not matched to a gene: 3. As DNA, the CDR3 is TGTGCCACCAGCAGAGGAGCGGGGAGCCAAGAGACCCAGTACTTC. Residues: CATSRGAGSQETQYF.

The chain links TRBV20-1 to TRBJ2-1; 8 bases align to TRBD2. The germline V gene has CDR1 DFQATT and CDR2 SNEGSKA (reference sequence). CDR3 length: 14 residues. The trim removed 0 bases at V and 15 bases at J, leaving 13 bases unmatched. The CDR3 nucleotides are TGCAGTGCTAGAGATTATAATAGGGGGACTAGTCTGTTCTTC. The encoded protein is CSARDYNRGTSLFF.

The rearrangement uses TRBV5-6 and TRBJ1-6; D is undetermined. Germline assignment: CDR1 SGHDT and CDR2 YYEEEE. V was cut by 5 bases and J by 7 bases, with 7 bases left in between. The CDR3 spans 12 residues. The CDR3 loop is CASSIENSPLHF. The CDR3 nucleotides are TGTGCCAGCAGTATAGAAAATTCACCCCTCCACTTT.

Only a few counts were recorded for this clonotype. The chain is built from TRBV9 and TRBJ2-2; D is possibly TRBD1 (6 bases). The CDR3 covers 16 residues. V lost 0 bases and J lost 1, with 10 bases in between. CDR1 and CDR2 from the germline V gene are SGDLS and YYNGEE. CDR3 nucleotides: TGTGCCAGCAGCGTAGGGCAGGGGAGGAACACCGGGGAGCTGTTTTTT. Encoded protein: CASSVGQGRNTGELFF.

This clonotype has at least ten counts. The chain has TRBV9 and TRBJ2-7, with 8 bases identical to TRBD2. The CDR3 contains 15 residues. V lost 4 bases to trimming and J lost 2 bases; unmatched junction nucleotides: 8. The germline gives CDR1 SGDLS, CDR2 YYNGEE. The CDR3 sequence: CASSPSGGGTYEQYF. CDR3 coding DNA: TGTGCCAGCAGCCCCTCGGGGGGGGGTACCTACGAGCAGTACTTC.

This clonotype was seen more than once but under ten times. The chain couples TRBV10-3 to TRBJ2-3; D not certain. The CDR3 is 13 residues long. The germline gives CDR1 ENHRY, CDR2 SYGVKD. V shed 0 bases and J shed 5 bases, with 6 bases lying between them. The chain's CDR3 is CAISESEIDTQYF. DNA of the CDR3: TGTGCCATCAGTGAGTCTGAGATAGATACGCAGTATTTT.

This clonotype was detected many times. The chain has TRBV28 and TRBJ2-7; possible D gene TRBD1, 6 bases. The CDR3 is 14 amino acids. The V end was cut by 2 bases, the J end by 3 bases, with 11 bases between. Germline values: CDR1 MDHEN, CDR2 SYDVKM. Here the CDR3 DNA reads TGTGCCAGCAGTTTAAAGAACAGGGACTACGAGCAGTACTTC. Its protein product is CASSLKNRDYEQYF. The full variable domain, its missing parts supplied by reference TRBV28 and TRBJ2-7, is DVKVTQSSRYLVKRTGEKVFLECVQDMDHENMFWYRQDPGLGLRLIYFSYDVKMKEKGDIPEGYSVSREKKERFSLILESASTNQTSMYLCASSLKNRDYEQYFGPGTRLTVT.

The chain carries TRBV6-2 or TRBV6-3 and TRBJ2-4, with unresolved D. There are 14 residues in the CDR3. Germline V gene lookup returns CDR1 MNHEY and CDR2 SVGEGT. V was clipped by 5 bases and J by 7 bases, with 15 bases between them. The CDR3 bases are TGTGCCAGCAGTCGTTCGGCTAACTTGAACATTCAGTACTTC. As protein: CASSRSANLNIQYF.

There are many counts of this clonotype. This chain connects TRBV3-1 to TRBJ2-1, with 9 bases identical to TRBD2. CDR3 length: 17 amino acids. Trimming at V came to 0 bases and at J to 4 bases, leaving 7 bases not matched to a gene. Germline V CDR1 and CDR2: LGHDT, YNNKEL (reference sequence). Here the CDR3 DNA reads TGTGCCAGCAGCCAAGAGGAGCTAGCGGGGATTTACAATGAGCAGTTCTTC. Protein sequence: CASSQEELAGIYNEQFF.

This clonotype was seen more than once but under ten times. As DNA, the CDR3 is TGTGCCATCAGTGAAACGGACAGGGGATCCTCACCCCTCCACTTT. It translates to CAISETDRGSSPLHF. The chain is built from TRBV10-3 and TRBJ1-6; 9 nucleotides align to TRBD1. Germline values: CDR1 ENHRY, CDR2 SYGVKD. V gave up 3 bases and J gave up 10 bases; unmatched junction bases: 7. The CDR3 consists of 15 residues.

The chain links TRBV6-2 or TRBV6-3 to TRBJ1-1; D gene unclear. The CDR3 consists of 14 residues. Trimming left V 3 bases short and J 5 bases short, with 13 bases between. Germline V gene data show CDR1 as MNHEY and CDR2 as SVGEGT. CDR3 nucleotide sequence: TGTGCCAGCAGTTATGCAGGTTGGAGGACTGAAGCTTTCTTT. Translating gives CASSYAGWRTEAFF.

The sample holds many counts of this clonotype. V is TRBV20-1 and J is TRBJ2-1; D remains unclear. The CDR3 runs 14 residues. Germline CDR1 DFQATT, CDR2 SNEGSKA (reference sequence). V lost 5 bases and J 0 bases, leaving 11 bases between the germline ends. DNA of the CDR3: TGCAGTGCTTCGGACCCTAACTCCTACAATGAGCAGTTCTTC. This sequence encodes CSASDPNSYNEQFF.

The chain employs TRBV18 and TRBJ2-5, with a tentative D call TRBD2 (7 bases). CDR1 KGHSH and CDR2 LQKENI come from the germline V gene. There are 15 residues in the CDR3. V lost 0 bases and J 6 bases, leaving 14 bases between the germline ends. The CDR3: CASSPPQGGLKTQYF. Written as DNA, the CDR3 is TGTGCCAGCTCACCACCACAGGGAGGGTTGAAGACCCAGTACTTC.

This clonotype has more than one count but fewer than ten. V usage is TRBV19 and J usage is TRBJ1-1; no definite D call. Deletions cut 3 bases from V and 8 bases from J, with 10 bases between. Germline-derived CDR1 and CDR2 are LNHDA and SQIVND (reference sequence). The CDR3 length is 12 residues. The CDR3, as DNA: TGTGCCAGTAGTATGGGAGGATGGGAAGCTTTCTTT. It is translated as CASSMGGWEAFF.

This clonotype appeared a few times. This chain connects TRBV5-4 to TRBJ2-1; 16 nucleotides match TRBD2. The CDR3 extends over 19 amino acids. With V trimmed by 2 bases and J by 4 bases, 9 bases remained unmatched. Germline V gives CDR1 SGHNT, CDR2 YYREEE (reference sequence). CDR3 DNA: TGTGCCAGCAGCTTTAATGGGACTAGCGGGGGGGCCATTTACAATGAGCAGTTCTTC. The encoded protein is CASSFNGTSGGAIYNEQFF.

A few counts support this clonotype. The CDR3 DNA sequence: TGTGCCAGCACGGCTGCCTATGGCTACACCTTC. It translates to CASTAAYGYTF. This sequence joins TRBV2 and TRBJ1-2; D is undetermined. CDR3 length: 11 amino acids. The V and J ends lost 7 bases and 4 bases respectively, with 7 bases between them. CDR1 is SNHLY and CDR2 is FYNNEI in the germline V gene.

This clonotype was observed at least ten times. The chain joins TRBV11-2 to TRBJ2-1, with unresolved D. Per the germline V gene, CDR1 is SGHAT and CDR2 is FQNNGV. V gave up 3 bases and J gave up 0 bases, with 9 bases separating them. The CDR3 runs 15 residues. The CDR3 sequence: CASSFSRSSYNEQFF. The CDR3 DNA reads as TGTGCCAGCAGCTTTAGTCGGAGCTCCTACAATGAGCAGTTCTTC.

This sequence joins TRBV30 and TRBJ1-1, with 7 bases matching TRBD1. V was pared by 5 bases and J by 7 bases, with 4 bases of the junction left unmatched. This CDR3 region has 11 residues. Per the germline V gene, CDR1 is GTSNPN and CDR2 is SVGIG (reference sequence). CDR3 protein: CAWDREGEAFF. The CDR3 nucleotides are TGTGCCTGGGACAGGGAGGGTGAAGCTTTCTTT.

This clonotype was picked up a small number of times. The J gene is TRBJ1-2, the V gene TRBV12-3 or TRBV12-4; tentatively, D is TRBD1 (6 bases). There are 17 residues in the CDR3. Trimming took 5 bases from V and 7 from J, leaving 26 bases between them. CDR3 coding DNA: TGTGCCAGCAGTAATCCGGGGGCGGGCCCTCAACGAAGTGGCTACACCTTC. Protein: CASSNPGAGPQRSGYTF.

There are many counts of this clonotype. This chain uses TRBV29-1 with TRBJ1-2, with a tentative D call TRBD1 (5 bases). Germline lookup yields CDR1 SQVTM and CDR2 ANQGSEA. V was trimmed by 4 bases and J by 4 bases, leaving 10 bases between them. This CDR3 comprises 12 residues. The CDR3 loop reads CSVGEGIYGYTF. CDR3 in DNA: TGCAGCGTTGGTGAGGGGATCTATGGCTACACCTTC.

A few counts support this clonotype. V usage is TRBV29-1 and J usage is TRBJ2-7; D unclear. V lost 4 bases, J lost 1 base, and 11 bases lay in between. The CDR3 is made up of 13 amino acids. Germline loops: CDR1 SQVTM, CDR2 ANQGSEA. The CDR3 DNA follows: TGCAGCGTTGGGGCAGAGAGATCCTACGAGCAGTACTTC. Translating it yields CSVGAERSYEQYF.

This clonotype was counted at least ten times. The rearrangement uses TRBV7-2 and TRBJ2-5; possibly TRBD2 for D (6 bases). Germline-derived CDR1 and CDR2 are SGHTA and FQGNSA. The CDR3 consists of 13 residues. V lost 5 bases and J lost 4, with 11 bases in between. The CDR3 DNA follows: TGTGCCAGCAGCCGCCTAGCGAGAGAGACCCAGTACTTC. The encoded protein is CASSRLARETQYF.

The chain carries TRBV20-1 and TRBJ2-1, with a tentative D call TRBD2 (5 bases). Germline V gene sequence: CDR1 DFQATT, CDR2 SNEGSKA (reference sequence). V lost 1 base to trimming and J lost 10 bases, with 17 bases between them. CDR3 length equals 14 residues. CDR3 region: CSARGESGLLEQFF. CDR3 coding DNA: TGCAGTGCTAGAGGCGAATCCGGACTCCTCGAGCAGTTCTTC.

This clonotype was observed a handful of times. This rearrangement joins TRBV25-1 to TRBJ1-1; 7 bases are shared with TRBD1. The CDR3 is made up of 13 amino acids. CDR1 is MGHDK and CDR2 is SYGVNS in the germline V gene. The junction had 6 bases not matched to a gene; V was cut back by 5 bases and J by 6 bases. Here the CDR3 reads CASSRTGVPEAFF. In DNA, the CDR3 is TGTGCCAGCAGTCGAACAGGGGTTCCTGAAGCTTTCTTT.

The gene calls are TRBV12-5 and TRBJ2-3; no definite D call. Trimming took 2 bases from V and 4 from J, leaving 4 bases between them. This CDR3 contains 12 residues. The germline V gene has CDR1 LGHNT and CDR2 FRNRAP. CDR3 nucleotides: TGTGCTAGTGGTTTGAACTCAGATACGCAGTATTTT. Encoded protein: CASGLNSDTQYF.